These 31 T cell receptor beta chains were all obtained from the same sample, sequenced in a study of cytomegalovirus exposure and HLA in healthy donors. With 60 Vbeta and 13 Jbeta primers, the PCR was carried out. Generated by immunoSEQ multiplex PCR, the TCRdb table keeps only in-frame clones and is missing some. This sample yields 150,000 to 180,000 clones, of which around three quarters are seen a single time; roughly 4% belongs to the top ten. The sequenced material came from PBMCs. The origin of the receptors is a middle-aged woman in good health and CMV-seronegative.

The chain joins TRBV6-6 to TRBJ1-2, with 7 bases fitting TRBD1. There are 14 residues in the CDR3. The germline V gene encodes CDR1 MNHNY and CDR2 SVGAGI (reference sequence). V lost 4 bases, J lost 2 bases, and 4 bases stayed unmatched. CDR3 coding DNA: TGTGCCAGCAGTTCCAGCAGGGGGAACTATGGCTACACCTTC. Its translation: CASSSSRGNYGYTF.

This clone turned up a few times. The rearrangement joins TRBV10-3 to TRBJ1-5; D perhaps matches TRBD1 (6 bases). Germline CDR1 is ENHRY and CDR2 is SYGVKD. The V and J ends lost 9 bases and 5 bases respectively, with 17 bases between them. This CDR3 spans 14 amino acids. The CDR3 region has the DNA TGTGCCATTTCATCGGGACAAGTTGATCAGCCCCAGCATTTT. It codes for CAISSGQVDQPQHF.

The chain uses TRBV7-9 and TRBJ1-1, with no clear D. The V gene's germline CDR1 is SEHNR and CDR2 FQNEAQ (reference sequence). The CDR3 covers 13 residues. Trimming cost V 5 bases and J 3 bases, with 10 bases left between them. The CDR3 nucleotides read TGTGCCAGCAGCCTGCGGACTGACACTGAAGCTTTCTTT. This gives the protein CASSLRTDTEAFF. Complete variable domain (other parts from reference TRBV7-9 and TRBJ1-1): DTGVSQNPRHKITKRGQNVTFRCDPISEHNRLYWYRQTLGQGPEFLTYFQNEAQLEKSRLLSDRFSAERPKGSFSTLEIQRTEQGDSAMYLCASSLRTDTEAFFGQGTRLTVV.

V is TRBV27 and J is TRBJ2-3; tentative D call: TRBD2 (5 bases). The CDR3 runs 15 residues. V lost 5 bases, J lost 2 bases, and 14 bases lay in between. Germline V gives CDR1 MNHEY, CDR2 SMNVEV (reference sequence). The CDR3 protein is CASSPRGDPTDTQYF. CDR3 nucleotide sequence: TGTGCCAGCAGTCCTCGGGGAGATCCCACAGATACGCAGTATTTT.

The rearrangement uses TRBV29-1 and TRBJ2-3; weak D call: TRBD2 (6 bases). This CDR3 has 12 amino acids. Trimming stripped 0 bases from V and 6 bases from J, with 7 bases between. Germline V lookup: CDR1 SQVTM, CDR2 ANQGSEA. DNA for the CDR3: TGCAGCGTTGAAGAGGCGGGGGATACGCAGTATTTT. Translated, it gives CSVEEAGDTQYF.

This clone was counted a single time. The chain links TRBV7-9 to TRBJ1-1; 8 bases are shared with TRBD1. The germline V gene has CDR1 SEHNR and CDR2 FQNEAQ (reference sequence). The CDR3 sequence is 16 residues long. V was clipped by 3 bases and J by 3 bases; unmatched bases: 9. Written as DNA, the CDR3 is TGTGCCAGCAGCTTCGCCCCACAGGGGGTGGACACTGAAGCTTTCTTT. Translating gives CASSFAPQGVDTEAFF.

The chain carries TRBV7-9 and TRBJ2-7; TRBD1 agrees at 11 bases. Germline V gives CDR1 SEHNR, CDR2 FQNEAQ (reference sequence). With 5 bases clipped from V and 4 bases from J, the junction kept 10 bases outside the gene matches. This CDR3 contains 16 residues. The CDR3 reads CASSPGQGATFYEQYF. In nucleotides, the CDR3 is TGTGCCAGCAGCCCAGGACAGGGGGCTACCTTTTACGAGCAGTACTTC.

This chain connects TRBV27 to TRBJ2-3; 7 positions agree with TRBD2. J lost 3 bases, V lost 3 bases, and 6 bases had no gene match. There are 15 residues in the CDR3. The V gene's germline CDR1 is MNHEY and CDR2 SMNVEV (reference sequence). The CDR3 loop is CASSFMVAGTDTQYF. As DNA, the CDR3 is TGTGCCAGCAGTTTTATGGTAGCGGGTACAGATACGCAGTATTTT.

This CDR3 is CASSWGRPGLGTNEQYF. The CDR3 DNA follows: TGTGCCAGCAGCTGGGGACGACCGGGACTAGGTACGAACGAGCAGTACTTC. The chain has TRBV7-9 and TRBJ2-7, with 8 bases aligning to TRBD2. The CDR3 spans 17 residues. V lost 4 bases, J lost 5 bases, and 16 bases stayed unmatched. CDR1 is SEHNR, CDR2 FQNEAQ, per germline (reference sequence). The full variable domain, its missing parts supplied by reference TRBV7-9 and TRBJ2-7, is DTGVSQNPRHKITKRGQNVTFRCDPISEHNRLYWYRQTLGQGPEFLTYFQNEAQLEKSRLLSDRFSAERPKGSFSTLEIQRTEQGDSAMYLCASSWGRPGLGTNEQYFGPGTRLTVT.

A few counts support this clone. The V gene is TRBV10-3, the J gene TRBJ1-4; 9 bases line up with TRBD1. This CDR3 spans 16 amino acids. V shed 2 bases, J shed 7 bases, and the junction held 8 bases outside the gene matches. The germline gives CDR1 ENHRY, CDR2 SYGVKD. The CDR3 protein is CAISEMGQGGGEKLFF. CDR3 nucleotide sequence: TGTGCCATCAGTGAGATGGGACAGGGCGGTGGTGAAAAACTGTTTTTT.

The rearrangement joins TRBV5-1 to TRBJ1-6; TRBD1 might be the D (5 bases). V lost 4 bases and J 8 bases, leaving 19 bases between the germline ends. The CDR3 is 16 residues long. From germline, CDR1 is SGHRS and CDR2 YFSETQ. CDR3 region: CASSMDGGGAYSPLHF. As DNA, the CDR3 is TGCGCCAGCAGCATGGATGGGGGGGGAGCGTATTCACCCCTCCACTTT.

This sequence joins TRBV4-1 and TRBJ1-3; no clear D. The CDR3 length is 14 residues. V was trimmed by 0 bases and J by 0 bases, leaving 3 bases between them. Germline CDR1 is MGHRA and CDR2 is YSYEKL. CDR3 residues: CASSQDLSGNTIYF. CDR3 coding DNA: TGCGCCAGCAGCCAAGATCTCTCTGGAAACACCATATATTTT.

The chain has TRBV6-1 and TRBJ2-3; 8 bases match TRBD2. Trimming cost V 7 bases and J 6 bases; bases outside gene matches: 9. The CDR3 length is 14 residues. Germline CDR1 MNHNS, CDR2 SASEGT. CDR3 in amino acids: CASMGGGPGDTQYF. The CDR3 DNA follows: TGTGCCAGCATGGGCGGGGGGCCGGGGGATACGCAGTATTTT.

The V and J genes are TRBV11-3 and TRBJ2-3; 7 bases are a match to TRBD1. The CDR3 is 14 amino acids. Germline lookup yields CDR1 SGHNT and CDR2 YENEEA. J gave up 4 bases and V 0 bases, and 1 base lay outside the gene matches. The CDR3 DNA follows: TGTGCCAGCAGCTTAGAAGGGGGCCCAGATACGCAGTATTTT. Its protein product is CASSLEGGPDTQYF.

This CDR3 is CASSLTSNEQFF. In DNA form, the CDR3 reads TGTGCCAGCAGCTTGACTTCAAATGAGCAGTTCTTC. J is TRBJ2-1 and V is TRBV5-6; unclear D gene. The CDR3 extends over 12 amino acids. V was trimmed by 1 base and J by 7 bases, leaving 6 bases between them. Germline CDR1 and CDR2: SGHDT and YYEEEE.

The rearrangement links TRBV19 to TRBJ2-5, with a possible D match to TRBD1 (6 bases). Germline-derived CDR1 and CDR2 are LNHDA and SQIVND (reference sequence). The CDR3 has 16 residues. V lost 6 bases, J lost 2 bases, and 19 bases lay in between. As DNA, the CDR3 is TGTGCCAGTAGCCGAAGAGGGGGTTTCCCTCAAGAGACCCAGTACTTC. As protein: CASSRRGGFPQETQYF. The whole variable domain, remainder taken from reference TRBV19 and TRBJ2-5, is DGGITQSPKYLFRKEGQNVTLSCEQNLNHDAMYWYRQDPGQGLRLIYYSQIVNDFQKGDIAEGYSVSREKKESFPLTVTSAQKNPTAFYLCASSRRGGFPQETQYFGPGTRLLVL.

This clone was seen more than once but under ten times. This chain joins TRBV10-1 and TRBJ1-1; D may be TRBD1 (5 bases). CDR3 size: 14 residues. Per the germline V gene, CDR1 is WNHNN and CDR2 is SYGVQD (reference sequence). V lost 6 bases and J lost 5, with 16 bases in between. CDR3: CASRKDRERTEAFF. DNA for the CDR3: TGCGCCAGCAGGAAAGACAGAGAAAGAACTGAAGCTTTCTTT.

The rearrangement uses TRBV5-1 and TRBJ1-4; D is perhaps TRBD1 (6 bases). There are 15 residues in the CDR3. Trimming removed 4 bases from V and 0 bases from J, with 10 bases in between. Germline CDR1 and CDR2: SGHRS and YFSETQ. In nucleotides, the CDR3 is TGCGCCAGCAGCGAGGGACAACCAACTAATGAAAAACTGTTTTTT. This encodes CASSEGQPTNEKLFF.

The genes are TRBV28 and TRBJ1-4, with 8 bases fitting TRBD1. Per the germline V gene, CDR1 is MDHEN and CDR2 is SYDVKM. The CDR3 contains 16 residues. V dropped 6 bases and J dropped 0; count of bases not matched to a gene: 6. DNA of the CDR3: TGTGCCAGCAGCTATGGACAGGGAGCAACTAATGAAAAACTGTTTTTT. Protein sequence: CASSYGQGATNEKLFF.

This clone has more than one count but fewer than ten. CDR3 residues: CAWSHPGDRALYEQYF. The CDR3 DNA reads as TGTGCCTGGAGTCACCCCGGGGACAGGGCCCTCTACGAGCAGTACTTC. The chain carries TRBV30 and TRBJ2-7; 9 nucleotides agree with TRBD1. The CDR3 runs 16 residues. The germline CDR1 and CDR2 sequences are GTSNPN and SVGIG (reference sequence). V shed 2 bases and J 3 bases; nucleotides not matched to a gene: 11.

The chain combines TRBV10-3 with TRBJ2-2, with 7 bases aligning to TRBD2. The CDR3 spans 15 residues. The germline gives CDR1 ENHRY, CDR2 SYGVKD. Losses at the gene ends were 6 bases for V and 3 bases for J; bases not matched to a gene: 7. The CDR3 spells CAISGGRVDTGELFF. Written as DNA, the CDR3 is TGTGCCATCAGCGGGGGGAGGGTGGACACCGGGGAGCTGTTTTTT.

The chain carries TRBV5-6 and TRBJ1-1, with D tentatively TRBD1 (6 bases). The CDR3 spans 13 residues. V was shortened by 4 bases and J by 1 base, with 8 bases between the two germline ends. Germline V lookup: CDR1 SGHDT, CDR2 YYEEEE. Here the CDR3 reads CASSPGQNTEAFF. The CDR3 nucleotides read TGTGCCAGCAGCCCGGGACAGAACACTGAAGCTTTCTTT.

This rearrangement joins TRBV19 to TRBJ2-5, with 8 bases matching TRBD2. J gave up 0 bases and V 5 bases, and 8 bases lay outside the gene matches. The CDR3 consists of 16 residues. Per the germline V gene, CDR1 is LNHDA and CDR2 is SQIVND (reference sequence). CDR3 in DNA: TGTGCCAGTAGTGCGAGAATAGCGGGGCACCAAGAGACCCAGTACTTC. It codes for CASSARIAGHQETQYF.

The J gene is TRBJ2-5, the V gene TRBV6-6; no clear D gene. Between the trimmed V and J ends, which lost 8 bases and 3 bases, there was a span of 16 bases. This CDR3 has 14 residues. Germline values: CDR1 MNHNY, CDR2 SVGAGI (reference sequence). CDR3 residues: CASLLSPIKETQYF. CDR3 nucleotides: TGTGCCAGCCTACTAAGCCCCATTAAAGAGACCCAGTACTTC.

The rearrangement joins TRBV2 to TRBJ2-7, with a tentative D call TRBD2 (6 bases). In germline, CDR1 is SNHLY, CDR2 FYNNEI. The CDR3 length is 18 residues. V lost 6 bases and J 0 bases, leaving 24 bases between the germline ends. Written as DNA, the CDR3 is TGTGCCAGCAGGGAGGGGTGGGGCGCCTTAACAAGCTCCTACGAGCAGTACTTC. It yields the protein CASREGWGALTSSYEQYF.

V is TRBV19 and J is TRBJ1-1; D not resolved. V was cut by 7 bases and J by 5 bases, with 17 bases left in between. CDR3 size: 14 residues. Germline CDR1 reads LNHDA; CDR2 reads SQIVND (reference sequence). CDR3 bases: TGTGCCAGTACGGAGGACGGAGAATGGACTGAAGCTTTCTTT. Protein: CASTEDGEWTEAFF.

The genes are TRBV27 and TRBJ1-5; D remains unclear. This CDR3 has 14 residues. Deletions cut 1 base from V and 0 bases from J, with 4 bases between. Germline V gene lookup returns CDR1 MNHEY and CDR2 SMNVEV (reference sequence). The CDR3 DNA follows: TGTGCCAGCAGTTTATACGGTAGCAATCAGCCCCAGCATTTT. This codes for CASSLYGSNQPQHF.

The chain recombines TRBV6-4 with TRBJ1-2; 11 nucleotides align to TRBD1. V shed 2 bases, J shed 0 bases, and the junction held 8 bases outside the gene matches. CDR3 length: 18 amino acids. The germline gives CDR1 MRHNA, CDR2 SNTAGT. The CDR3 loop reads CASSDEAGTGGANYGYTF. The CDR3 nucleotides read TGTGCCAGCAGTGACGAGGCCGGGACAGGGGGTGCTAACTATGGCTACACCTTC.

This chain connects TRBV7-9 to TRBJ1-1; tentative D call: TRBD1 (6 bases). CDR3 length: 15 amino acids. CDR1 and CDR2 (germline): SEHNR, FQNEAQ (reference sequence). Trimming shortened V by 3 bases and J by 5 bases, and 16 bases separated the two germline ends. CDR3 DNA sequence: TGTGCCAGCAGCTTGGGACCGGACAGAGGGACTGAAGCTTTCTTT. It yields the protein CASSLGPDRGTEAFF.

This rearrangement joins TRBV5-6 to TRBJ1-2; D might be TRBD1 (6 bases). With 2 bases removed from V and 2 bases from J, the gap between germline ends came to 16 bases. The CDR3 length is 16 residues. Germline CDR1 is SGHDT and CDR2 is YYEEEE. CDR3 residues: CASSFGGAKGNYGYTF. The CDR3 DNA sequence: TGTGCCAGCAGCTTTGGGGGCGCGAAGGGCAACTATGGCTACACCTTC.

The CDR3 reads CASSGPRDRVEDIQYF. As DNA, the CDR3 is TGTGCCAGTAGTGGACCCCGGGACAGGGTTGAGGACATTCAGTACTTC. This rearrangement joins TRBV19 to TRBJ2-4, with TRBD1 matching over 9 bases. CDR1 is LNHDA and CDR2 is SQIVND in the germline V gene (reference sequence). The CDR3 sequence is 16 residues long. V trimming: 5 bases; J trimming: 8 bases; junction bases outside the gene matches: 13.